This TCR beta chain was profiled in a study of T-cell reconstitution after alpha-beta-depleted transplantation in children. Findings and limits, study-wide: The authors attributed T-cell counts and diversity one year after transplant mostly to newly produced T cells. The high TCRbeta diversity at day 60 in some patients came from surviving recipient T cells and thymic progenitors.

This clonotype was counted ten times or more. Its antigen is currently unknown. The junction differs from germline at one of its ends, possibly a read error. The CDR3 covers 16 residues. Unique molecular identifiers were incorporated when the TCRbeta library was constructed. TCRdb re-analysed the PCR reads in MiXCR, keeping a single row per CDR3 protein. The data contain 250,000 to 300,000 distinct CDR3 sequences, around a tenth of them singletons. This specimen consisted of PBMCs, obtained before TCRalphabeta/CD19-depleted stem cell transplant. The TCR originated in a boy younger than two with acute myeloid leukemia, due to receive a stem cell transplant. This chain uses TRBV12-3 or TRBV12-4 with TRBJ2-2, with D perhaps TRBD2 (5 bases). The CDR3 spells CASSFALSRNTGELCF. Here the CDR3 DNA reads TGTGCCAGCAGTTTCGCACTATCTAGGAACACCGGGGAGCTGTGTTTT.